A selection of T cell receptor beta chains follows, all from one sample in a study of patients and donors after allogeneic stem cell transplantation. MiXCR was run by TCRdb on the RT-PCR reads, yielding one entry per CDR3 protein. The sample carries more than 150,000 distinct CDR3 sequences, approximately 22% recorded once. Specimen: blood, either unsorted or a sorted T cell fraction (not recorded which). The receptors stem from a human donor who was either an allogeneic HSCT recipient or a stem cell or donor lymphocyte infusion donor (not recorded which). It is not recorded whose cells these are; they may come from a transplant donor. The CDR3 runs from the conserved cysteine through the conserved F or W. A D gene is named only where the DNA matches it firmly. Not every row has a clone size; where given, it reads once, few, many or a size class.

>TRBJ1-5|NA|few|TRBV3-1
TGTGCAGGGGTCTATCAGCCCCAGCATTTT
CAGVYQPQHF
>TRBJ2-7|TRBD1|once|TRBV20-1
TGCAGTGCTAGAAAAGACAGGGTGAAGGACGAGCAGTACTTC
CSARKDRVKDEQYF
>TRBJ1-2|NA|few|TRBV20-1
TGCAGTGCTAGAGAGACGGAGAACTATGGCTACACCTTC
CSARETENYGYTF
>TRBJ2-5|NA|NA|TRBV7-2
TGTGCCAGCAGCGTAAATAGCGGAGAAGAGACCCAGTACTTC
CASSVNSGEETQYF
>TRBJ2-1|TRBD2|few|TRBV7-3
TGTGCCAGCAGGTCGGGAGGCTCCTACAATGAGCAGTTCTTC
CASRSGGSYNEQFF
>TRBJ2-2|NA|NA|TRBV29-1
TGCAGCGTTGGGGACACTTACACCGGGGAGCTGTTTTTT
CSVGDTYTGELFF
>TRBJ2-1|NA|NA|TRBV20-1
TGCAGTGCTCACGAGGACAGCAGTTACAATGAGCAGTTCTTC
CSAHEDSSYNEQFF
>TRBJ2-1|NA|NA|TRBV7-7
TGTGCCAGCAGCTTTGGAGGGGGGGCTAGTGAGCAGTTCTTC
CASSFGGGASEQFF
>TRBJ1-6|TRBD1|NA|TRBV2
TGTGCCAGCAGTGATCCGGGACAGAATAATTCACCCCTCCACTTT
CASSDPGQNNSPLHF
>TRBJ2-7|NA|NA|TRBV30
TGTGCCTGGAGTGGAGGACAGTACGAGCAGTACTTC
CAWSGGQYEQYF